This TCR beta chain was observed in a study of T cells in Graves' hyperthyroidism and ophthalmopathy. Findings and limits, study-wide: Most thyroid clonotypes that were expanded above 0.001 also turned up in blood.

In its sample, this clonotype was seen many times. Its cognate antigen is unknown. This CDR3 is 18 amino acids long. CDR1 MNHNS and CDR2 SASEGT come from the germline V gene. Trimming pared 2 bases from V and 7 bases from J, leaving 24 bases between. RNA transcripts were the template for amplifying TCR beta CDR3 regions. The HTBI primer set served for first-round RT-PCR of the TCR CDR3. Each CDR3 protein is one row after TCRdb ran MiXCR on the multiplex PCR reads. The data contain fewer than 450,000 distinct CDR3 sequences, roughly 15% of them singletons. Ophthalmopathy patients had Clinical Activity Score at least 3, NOSPECS grade at least 4, duration under 3 months.

Sequences were obtained from blood. This receptor was taken from a woman aged 60-70 years with Graves' ophthalmopathy. This rearrangement joins TRBV6-1 to TRBJ2-4; tentatively, D is TRBD1 or TRBD2 (7 bases each). CDR3 sequence (DNA): TGTGCCAGCAGTGAACGAACCAGGGGGGGGACTCTTGGGAACATTCAGTACTTC. Encoded protein: CASSERTRGGTLGNIQYF.